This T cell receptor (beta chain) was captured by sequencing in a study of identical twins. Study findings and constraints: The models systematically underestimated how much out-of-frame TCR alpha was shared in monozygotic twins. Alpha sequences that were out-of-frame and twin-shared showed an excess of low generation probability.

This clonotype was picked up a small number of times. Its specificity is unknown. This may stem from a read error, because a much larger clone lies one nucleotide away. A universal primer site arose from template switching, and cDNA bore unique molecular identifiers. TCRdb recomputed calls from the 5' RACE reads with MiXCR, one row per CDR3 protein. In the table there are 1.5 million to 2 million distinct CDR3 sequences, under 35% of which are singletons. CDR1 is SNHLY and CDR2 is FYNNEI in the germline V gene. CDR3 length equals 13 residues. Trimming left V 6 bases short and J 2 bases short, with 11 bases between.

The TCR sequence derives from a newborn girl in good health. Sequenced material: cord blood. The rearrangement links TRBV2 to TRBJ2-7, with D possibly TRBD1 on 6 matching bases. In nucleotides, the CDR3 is TGTGCCAGCAGGTACGGGACAACCTACGAGCAGTACTTC. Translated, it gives CASRYGTTYEQYF.